The clone carrying this T cell receptor beta chain was observed a single time. Its matching antigen is unknown. One junction end does not reproduce the germline sequence, and a read error may be involved. These data originate in a study of early T cells in non-severe SARS-CoV-2 infection. Study details: Bulk RNA taken from unsorted whole blood was sequenced, leaving chains unpaired.

Study observations and caveats: The VDJdb matching leaned toward anti-spike CD8 responses and overlooked private and CD4 specificities.

cDNA molecules, individually, were tagged with unique molecular identifiers. TCRdb independently ran MiXCR on the 5' RACE reads; one entry per CDR3 protein. The sample records 40,000 to 55,000 distinct CDR3 sequences, 3% to 4% being singletons. CDR1 is SEHNR and CDR2 is FQNEAQ in the germline V gene (reference sequence). The CDR3 spans 18 residues. Source material: whole blood. The TCR comes from an adult who was a healthcare worker with PCR-confirmed SARS-CoV-2 infection or an uninfected control (not recorded which). This chain joins TRBV7-9 and TRBJ1-4; D not certain. The chain's CDR3 is CASSLQRGWSDTNEKLFF. The DNA of the CDR3 is TGTGCCAGTAGCTTACAGCGAGGTTGGTCGGATACTAATGAAAAACTGTTTTTT.